A single sample gave rise to the 30 T cell receptor beta chains below, sequenced in a study of low-dose radiotherapy and immunotherapy resistance in tumors. First-strand cDNA relied on TRAV- and TRBV-specific primers spanning alpha and beta chains. TCRs were amplified for 20 to 25 PCR cycles with a constant-region primer and V-primer adapter. MiXCR, run by TCRdb on the reads, gives a single entry per CDR3 protein. The sample shows approximately 91,000 distinct CDR3 sequences, 20% to 25% of them seen only once. Specified time point: after trial treatment. Treatment here: LDRT plus nivolumab, ipilimumab, low-dose cyclophosphamide and aspirin (RACIN trial). Source: PBMCs, taken after low-dose radiotherapy plus immunotherapy. All receptors come from a female donor with ovarian cancer.

In this sample, this clonotype turned up many times. This chain joins TRBV12-3 or TRBV12-4 and TRBJ2-2; D is unclear. CDR3 length: 16 residues. Trimming took 5 bases from V and 7 from J, leaving 20 bases between them. The CDR3 DNA follows: TGTGCCAGCAGTCCTCGGGCCTCGTCCGTTAACGGGGAGCTGTTTTTT. Protein product: CASSPRASSVNGELFF.

This clonotype has ten or more counts. This chain joins TRBV12-3 or TRBV12-4 and TRBJ2-1; 12 bases match TRBD1. The CDR3 loop spans 16 amino acids. V lost 5 bases and J lost 7; bases outside the gene matches: 9. Here the CDR3 DNA reads TGTGCCAGCAGTAATCCGGGACAGGGGGCAGAAAATGAGCAGTTCTTC. Protein product: CASSNPGQGAENEQFF.

At least ten counts were recorded for this clonotype. V is TRBV15 and J is TRBJ2-7; D is possibly TRBD1 or TRBD2 (6 bases each). Per the germline V gene, CDR1 is LNHNV and CDR2 is YYDKDF (reference sequence). Trimming removed 0 bases from V and 2 bases from J, with 14 bases in between. This CDR3 has 16 residues. DNA for the CDR3: TGTGCCACCAGCAGAGATCGGGGGCCCGGCACCTACGAGCAGTACTTC. It yields the protein CATSRDRGPGTYEQYF.

With respect to this clonotype: Since a far larger clone is one base different, this is likely a read error. The V call is TRBV6-5, the J call TRBJ2-2; D remains unclear. This CDR3 has 16 residues. Germline assignment: CDR1 MNHEY and CDR2 SVGAGI. CDR3 region: CASSRRTLGNTWELFF. The CDR3 bases are TGTGCCAGCAGTAGACGAACTCTCGGAAACACCTGGGAGCTGTTTTTT.

V gene TRBV7-3 combines with J gene TRBJ1-2; 10 bases map to TRBD1. The CDR3 contains 14 residues. V was pared by 4 bases and J by 7 bases, with 6 bases of the junction left unmatched. Germline CDR1 is SGHTA and CDR2 is FQGTGA. The DNA of the CDR3 is TGTGCCAGCAGCTCCGACAGGGGGCAGGGTGGCTACACCTTC. Its protein is CASSSDRGQGGYTF.

As regards this clonotype: It is likely a read error: a sequence one base away is far more abundant. This rearrangement joins TRBV4-3 to TRBJ2-2; D not resolved. The CDR3 is 13 residues long. Germline CDR1 and CDR2: LGHNA and YSLEER. The chain's CDR3 is CVSSQSNTGELFF. CDR3 sequence (DNA): TGCGTCAGCAGCCAGAGTAACACCGGGGAGCTGTTTTTT.

This clonotype was seen repeatedly, ten times or more. The V call is TRBV9, the J call TRBJ2-3, with D possibly being TRBD2 (5 bases). The germline gives CDR1 SGDLS, CDR2 YYNGEE. The CDR3 consists of 15 residues. V was pared by 4 bases and J by 2 bases, with 14 bases between. CDR3 loop: CASSPSGSPTDTQYF. CDR3 nucleotides: TGTGCCAGCAGCCCGTCGGGATCCCCCACAGATACGCAGTATTTT. The whole variable domain, filled in from reference TRBV9 and TRBJ2-3, reads DSGVTQTPKHLITATGQRVTLRCSPRSGDLSVYWYQQSLDQGLQFLIQYYNGEERAKGNILERFSAQQFPDLHSELNLSSLELGDSALYFCASSPSGSPTDTQYFGPGTRLTVL.

This clonotype was counted at least ten times. The V and J genes are TRBV25-1 and TRBJ2-3; 8 positions match TRBD2. V lost 6 bases and J lost 1; bases outside the gene matches: 15. Germline CDR1 is MGHDK and CDR2 is SYGVNS. The CDR3 has 18 amino acids. The CDR3 coding sequence is TGTGCCAGCAGCGACTCGGCGGGGGGAGTTGTGGGCACAGATACGCAGTATTTT. Amino acids: CASSDSAGGVVGTDTQYF.

The chain is built from TRBV20-1 and TRBJ1-5, with 9 positions matching TRBD1. This CDR3 spans 13 amino acids. J gave up 2 bases and V 5 bases, and 1 base lay outside the gene matches. Per the germline V gene, CDR1 is DFQATT and CDR2 is SNEGSKA (reference sequence). The CDR3 reads CSARQGGNQPQHF. CDR3 DNA: TGCAGTGCTCGACAGGGGGGCAATCAGCCCCAGCATTTT.

This clonotype was seen repeatedly, ten times or more. This sequence joins TRBV5-1 and TRBJ1-1, with 8 nucleotides matching TRBD1. In germline, CDR1 is SGHRS, CDR2 YFSETQ. The CDR3 has 15 residues. Trimming took 4 bases from V and 2 from J; bases not matched to a gene: 7. CDR3 sequence (DNA): TGCGCCAGCAGCAATGCCGGGACAGGTAACACTGAAGCTTTCTTT. Its protein is CASSNAGTGNTEAFF.

There are many counts of this clonotype. V gene TRBV9 combines with J gene TRBJ1-6, with D hard to call. The CDR3 totals 15 residues. V was clipped by 0 bases and J by 7 bases, with 11 bases between them. Germline values: CDR1 SGDLS, CDR2 YYNGEE. CDR3 residues: CASSVVEGNNSPLHF. Here the CDR3 DNA reads TGTGCCAGCAGCGTAGTTGAAGGAAACAATTCACCCCTCCACTTT.

Turning to this clonotype: This likely came from a read error, as a far larger clone is one base away. The chain links TRBV5-1 to TRBJ2-7, with 10 bases that match TRBD2. V shed 0 bases and J 7 bases; nucleotides not matched to a gene: 7. From germline, CDR1 is SGHRS and CDR2 YFSETQ. This CDR3 comprises 15 residues. CDR3 protein: CASSLGASGGNEQYF. The CDR3 region has the DNA TGCGCCAGCAGCTTGGGGGCTAGCGGGGGCAATGAGCAGTACTTC.

This clonotype was found many times. Here the CDR3 reads CASSITADSYEQYF. The CDR3 DNA reads TGTGCCAGTAGTATAACAGCCGACTCCTACGAGCAGTACTTC. The rearrangement links TRBV19 to TRBJ2-7; D remains ambiguous. Per the germline V gene, CDR1 is LNHDA and CDR2 is SQIVND (reference sequence). This CDR3 region has 14 residues. Trimming removed 2 bases at V and 0 bases at J, with 8 bases between.

At least ten counts were recorded for this clonotype. The gene calls are TRBV5-1 and TRBJ2-4; a possible D gene is TRBD2 (5 bases). From germline, CDR1 is SGHRS and CDR2 YFSETQ. CDR3 length equals 13 residues. Deletions cut 0 bases from V and 8 bases from J, with 9 bases between. CDR3 DNA sequence: TGCGCCAGCAGCTTGGACTGGGGAGACATTCAGTACTTC. It encodes CASSLDWGDIQYF.

This clonotype has ten or more counts. V usage is TRBV7-2 and J usage is TRBJ1-5; 7 bases agree with TRBD1. The CDR3 sequence is 15 residues long. V trimming: 0 bases; J trimming: 5 bases; junction bases outside the gene matches: 4. Germline V gene sequence: CDR1 SGHTA, CDR2 FQGNSA. The CDR3 region is CASSLAGRGYQPQHF. CDR3 sequence (DNA): TGTGCCAGCAGCTTAGCGGGCAGGGGGTATCAGCCCCAGCATTTT.

The V gene is TRBV7-3, the J gene TRBJ2-3; 10 bases line up with TRBD2. This CDR3 is 16 amino acids long. J was trimmed by 3 bases and V by 0 bases; bases with no gene match: 3. CDR1 is SGHTA, CDR2 FQGTGA, per germline. Here the CDR3 DNA reads TGTGCCAGCAGCTTAACAGGACTAGCGGTGACAGATACGCAGTATTTT. Protein product: CASSLTGLAVTDTQYF. Filled out from reference TRBV7-3 and TRBJ2-3, the complete variable domain reads GAGVSQTPSNKVTEKGKYVELRCDPISGHTALYWYRQSLGQGPEFLIYFQGTGAADDSGLPNDRFFAVRPEGSVSTLKIQRTERGDSAVYLCASSLTGLAVTDTQYFGPGTRLTVL.

Note on this clonotype: Compared with germline, one end of the junction differs, possibly owing to a read error. V gene TRBV24-1 combines with J gene TRBJ2-5; 7 bases match TRBD1. CDR3 length: 15 residues. The germline V gene has CDR1 KGHDR and CDR2 SFDVKD. CDR3 amino acids: CTTCDPRQGWETQYF. The CDR3, as DNA: TGTACCACCTGTGATCCAAGACAGGGTTGGGAGACCCAGTACTTC.

This clonotype showed up many times. The V call is TRBV20-1, the J call TRBJ2-4; D gene uncertain. Germline V CDR1 and CDR2: DFQATT, SNEGSKA (reference sequence). CDR3 length equals 12 residues. Between the trimmed V and J ends, which lost 6 bases and 7 bases, there was a span of 13 bases. CDR3 protein: CSARNLGNIQYF. The CDR3 region has the DNA TGCAGTGCCCGTAATCTGGGGAACATTCAGTACTTC.

This clonotype was detected once. This rearrangement joins TRBV5-1 to TRBJ1-1; 9 positions agree with TRBD1. The trim removed 4 bases at V and 4 bases at J, leaving 14 bases unmatched. This CDR3 region has 17 residues. Germline lookup yields CDR1 SGHRS and CDR2 YFSETQ. The CDR3 reads CASSLTRQGEGGTEAFF. Written as DNA, the CDR3 is TGCGCCAGCAGCCTTACAAGACAGGGGGAAGGAGGCACTGAAGCTTTCTTT.

Many counts were recorded for this clonotype. This chain joins TRBV7-9 and TRBJ1-4, with TRBD1 matching 9 bases. V shed 3 bases, J shed 3 bases, and the junction held 2 bases outside the gene matches. The CDR3 loop spans 15 amino acids. Germline V gene sequence: CDR1 SEHNR, CDR2 FQNEAQ (reference sequence). CDR3 protein: CASSLTGGPNEKLFF. The CDR3 DNA reads as TGTGCCAGCAGCTTGACAGGGGGGCCTAATGAAAAACTGTTTTTT.

Here the CDR3 DNA reads TGTGCCAGCAGCACGCGGACAGGGGCTAGCACAGATACGCAGTATTTT. Its protein is CASSTRTGASTDTQYF. The chain employs TRBV5-4 and TRBJ2-3; TRBD1 aligns across 9 bases. Germline CDR1 SGHNT, CDR2 YYREEE (reference sequence). Trimming at V came to 4 bases and at J to 0 bases, leaving 6 bases not matched to a gene. CDR3 length equals 16 residues.

In its sample, this clonotype was seen many times. V is TRBV29-1 and J is TRBJ2-2, with a weak D call TRBD1 (6 bases). Germline-derived CDR1 and CDR2 are SQVTM and ANQGSEA. The CDR3 length is 13 residues. V was shortened by 6 bases and J by 2 bases, with 10 bases between the two germline ends. In nucleotides, the CDR3 is TGCAGCGTAACGGACAGAAACACCGGGGAGCTGTTTTTT. Its protein product is CSVTDRNTGELFF.

This chain uses TRBV7-2 with TRBJ2-2, with TRBD1 matching over 7 bases. CDR1 SGHTA and CDR2 FQGNSA come from the germline V gene. CDR3 size: 15 residues. The V segment lost 1 base and the J segment 2 bases; nucleotides outside the gene matches: 1. The CDR3 DNA is TGTGCCAGCAGCTTAGGACAGGGTAACACCGGGGAGCTGTTTTTT. Translation: CASSLGQGNTGELFF.

This clonotype has at least ten counts. CDR3 amino acids: CASTMTGYTGELFF. In DNA, the CDR3 is TGTGCCAGCACCATGACAGGGTACACCGGGGAGCTGTTTTTT. The chain is built from TRBV6-2 or TRBV6-3 and TRBJ2-2, with 7 positions matching TRBD1. The CDR3 is 14 amino acids. Germline values: CDR1 MNHEY, CDR2 SVGEGT. J gave up 3 bases and V 7 bases, and 5 bases lay outside the gene matches.

This clonotype showed up many times. CDR3 residues: CASQRSGQGLEKLFF. For the CDR3, the DNA is TGCGCCAGCCAAAGGTCGGGACAGGGGTTAGAAAAACTGTTTTTT. The V and J genes are TRBV5-1 and TRBJ1-4; 10 bases agree with TRBD1. The V and J ends lost 7 bases and 8 bases, in that order; junction bases with no gene match: 11. The germline V gene encodes CDR1 SGHRS and CDR2 YFSETQ. The CDR3 extends over 15 amino acids.

The sample holds many counts of this clonotype. This chain links TRBV6-5 with TRBJ1-1; D gene unclear. V was clipped by 6 bases and J by 2 bases, with 10 bases between them. This CDR3 comprises 13 residues. CDR1 is MNHEY, CDR2 SVGAGI, per germline. The CDR3 loop is CASSYEVNTEAFF. The CDR3 DNA reads as TGTGCCAGCAGCTACGAAGTAAACACTGAAGCTTTCTTT.

A remark on this clonotype: With a far larger clone one base away, a read error is the likely cause. The chain uses TRBV5-4 and TRBJ1-1; tentatively, D is TRBD1 (5 bases). The length of the CDR3 is 14 residues. Per germline, CDR1 SGHNT and CDR2 YYREEE (reference sequence). The CDR3 is CASSQDRGKAEAFF. The CDR3 nucleotides read TGCGCCAGCAGCCAAGATAGGGGCAAGGCTGAAGCTTTCTTT. The whole variable domain, filled in from reference TRBV5-4 and TRBJ1-1, reads ETGVTQSPTHLIKTRGQQVTLRCSSQSGHNTVSWYQQALGQGPQFIFQYYREEENGRGNFPPRFSGLQFPNYSSELNVNALELDDSALYLCASSQDRGKAEAFFGQGTRLTVV.

Of note for this clonotype: A far larger clone is one base from this, pointing to a likely read error. The J gene is TRBJ2-7, the V gene TRBV13; D unresolved. Germline CDR1 PRHDT, CDR2 FYEKMQ (reference sequence). V was trimmed by 1 base and J by 7 bases, leaving 23 bases between them. The CDR3 spans 17 residues. CDR3 protein: CASSLAWNTMKGDEQYF. CDR3 nucleotide sequence: TGTGCCAGCAGCTTAGCATGGAACACGATGAAGGGCGATGAGCAGTACTTC.

This clonotype was recorded many times. A junction end diverges from the germline sequence, so it may reflect a read error. The chain links TRBV7-7 to TRBJ2-1, with TRBD2 identical over 10 bases. Germline V gene sequence: CDR1 SSHAT, CDR2 FNYEAQ (reference sequence). The CDR3 has 19 amino acids. The CDR3, as DNA: TGTGCTAGCAGCTTAGCCCCGGTTTCTAGCGGGAGAGAATCGAATGAGCAGTTCTTC. Residues: CASSLAPVSSGRESNEQFF.

This chain links TRBV7-6 with TRBJ2-2; TRBD2 is a possible D gene (7 bases). Trimming took 5 bases from V and 2 from J, leaving 15 bases between them. Germline-derived CDR1 and CDR2 are SGHVS and FNYEAQ. CDR3 length: 16 amino acids. The CDR3 DNA reads TGTGCCAGCAGCATAAAGGGGGGGACTAACACCGGGGAGCTGTTTTTT. This codes for CASSIKGGTNTGELFF. Drawing the rest from reference TRBV7-6 and TRBJ2-2, the complete variable domain is GAGVSQSPRYKVTKRGQDVALRCDPISGHVSLYWYRQALGQGPEFLTYFNYEAQQDKSGLPNDRFSAERPEGSISTLTIQRTEQRDSAMYRCASSIKGGTNTGELFFGEGSRLTVL.